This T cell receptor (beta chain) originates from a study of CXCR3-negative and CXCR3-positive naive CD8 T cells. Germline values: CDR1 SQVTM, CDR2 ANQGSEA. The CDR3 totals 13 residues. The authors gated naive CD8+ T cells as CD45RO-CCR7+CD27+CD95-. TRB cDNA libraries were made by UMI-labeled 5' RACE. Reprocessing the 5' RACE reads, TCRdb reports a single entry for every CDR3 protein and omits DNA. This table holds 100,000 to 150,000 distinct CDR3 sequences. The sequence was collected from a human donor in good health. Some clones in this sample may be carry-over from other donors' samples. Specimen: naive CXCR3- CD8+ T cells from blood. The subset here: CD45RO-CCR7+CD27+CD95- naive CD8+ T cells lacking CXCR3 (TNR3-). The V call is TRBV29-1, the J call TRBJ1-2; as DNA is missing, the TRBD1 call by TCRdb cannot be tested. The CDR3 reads CSVGGTVNYGYTF.